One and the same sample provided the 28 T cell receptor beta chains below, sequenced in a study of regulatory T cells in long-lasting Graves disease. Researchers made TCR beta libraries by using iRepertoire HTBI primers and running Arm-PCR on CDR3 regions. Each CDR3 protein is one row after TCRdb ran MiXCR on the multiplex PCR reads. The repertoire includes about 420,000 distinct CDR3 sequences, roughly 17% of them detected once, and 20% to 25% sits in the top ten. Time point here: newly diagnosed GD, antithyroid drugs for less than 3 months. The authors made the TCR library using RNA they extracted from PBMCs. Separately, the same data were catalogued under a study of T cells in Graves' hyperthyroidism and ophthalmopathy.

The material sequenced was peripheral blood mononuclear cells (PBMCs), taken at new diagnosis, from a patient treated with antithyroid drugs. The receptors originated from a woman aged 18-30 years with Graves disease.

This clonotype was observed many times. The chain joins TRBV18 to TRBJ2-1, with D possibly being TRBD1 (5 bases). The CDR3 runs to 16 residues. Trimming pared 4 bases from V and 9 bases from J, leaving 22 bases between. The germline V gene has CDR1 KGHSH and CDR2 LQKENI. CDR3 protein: CASSQDSQAAKSEQFF. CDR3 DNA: TGTGCCAGCTCACAAGACAGTCAGGCAGCTAAATCTGAGCAGTTCTTC. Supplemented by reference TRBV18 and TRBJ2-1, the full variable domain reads NAGVMQNPRHLVRRRGQEARLRCSPMKGHSHVYWYRQLPEEGLKFMVYLQKENIIDESGMPKERFSAEFPKEGPSILRIQQVVRGDSAAYFCASSQDSQAAKSEQFFGPGTRLTVL.

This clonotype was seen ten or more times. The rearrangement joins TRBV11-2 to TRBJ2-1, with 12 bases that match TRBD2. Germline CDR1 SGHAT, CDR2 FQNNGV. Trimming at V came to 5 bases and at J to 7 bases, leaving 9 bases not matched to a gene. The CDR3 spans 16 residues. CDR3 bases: TGTGCCAGCAGCCCATTGACTAGCGGGAGTATTAATGAGCAGTTCTTC. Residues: CASSPLTSGSINEQFF.

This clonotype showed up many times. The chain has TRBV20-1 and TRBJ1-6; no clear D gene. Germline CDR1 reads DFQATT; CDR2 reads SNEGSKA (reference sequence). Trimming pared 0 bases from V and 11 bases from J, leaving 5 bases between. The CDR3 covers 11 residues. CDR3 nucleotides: TGCAGTGCTAGAGATGGTACACCCCTCCACTTT. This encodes CSARDGTPLHF.

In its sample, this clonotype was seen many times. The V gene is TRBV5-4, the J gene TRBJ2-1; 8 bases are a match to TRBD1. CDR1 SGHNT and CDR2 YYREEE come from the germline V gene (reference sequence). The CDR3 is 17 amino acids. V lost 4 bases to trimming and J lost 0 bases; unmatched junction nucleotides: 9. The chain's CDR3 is CASSPTGVHNSYNEQFF. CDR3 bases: TGTGCCAGCAGCCCGACAGGGGTACACAACTCCTACAATGAGCAGTTCTTC.

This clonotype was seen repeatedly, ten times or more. In DNA, the CDR3 is TGTGCCAGCAGCAGGACTAGCGGGAGGGCCTTGAAGACCCAGTACTTC. This sequence encodes CASSRTSGRALKTQYF. This chain connects TRBV28 to TRBJ2-5; 15 positions match TRBD2. This CDR3 is built from 16 residues. Trimming at V came to 6 bases and at J to 6 bases, leaving 8 bases not matched to a gene. The germline CDR1 and CDR2 sequences are MDHEN and SYDVKM.

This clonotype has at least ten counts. The CDR3 bases are TGTGCCAGCAGTTTAGCGGTTACTGAAGCTTTCTTT. This translates into CASSLAVTEAFF. V is TRBV12-3 or TRBV12-4 and J is TRBJ1-1; D is undetermined. Trimming removed 0 bases at V and 5 bases at J, with 4 bases between. The CDR3 is 12 residues long.

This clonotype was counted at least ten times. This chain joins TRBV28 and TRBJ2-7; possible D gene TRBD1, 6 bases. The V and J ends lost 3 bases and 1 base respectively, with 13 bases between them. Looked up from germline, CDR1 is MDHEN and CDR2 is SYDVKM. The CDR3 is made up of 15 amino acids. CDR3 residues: CASSFVQTGSYEQYF. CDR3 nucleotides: TGTGCCAGCAGTTTCGTTCAGACAGGATCCTACGAGCAGTACTTC.

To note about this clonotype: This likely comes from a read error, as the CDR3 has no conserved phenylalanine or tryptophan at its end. DNA for the CDR3: TGCAGTCGCTCGTCCCTCTCTAGCACAGATAGGCAGTATGTT. This translates into CSRSSLSSTDRQYV. This sequence joins TRBV20-1 and TRBJ2-3; possible D gene TRBD2, 5 bases. This CDR3 is built from 14 residues. CDR1 and CDR2 (germline): DFQATT, SNEGSKA (reference sequence).

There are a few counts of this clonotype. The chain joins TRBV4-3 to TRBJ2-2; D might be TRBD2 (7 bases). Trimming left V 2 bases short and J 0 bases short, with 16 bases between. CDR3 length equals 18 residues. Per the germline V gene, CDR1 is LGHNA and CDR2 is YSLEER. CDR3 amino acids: CASSQRGGLRANTGELFF. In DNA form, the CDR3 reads TGCGCCAGCAGCCAAAGGGGGGGACTTAGGGCGAACACCGGGGAGCTGTTTTTT.

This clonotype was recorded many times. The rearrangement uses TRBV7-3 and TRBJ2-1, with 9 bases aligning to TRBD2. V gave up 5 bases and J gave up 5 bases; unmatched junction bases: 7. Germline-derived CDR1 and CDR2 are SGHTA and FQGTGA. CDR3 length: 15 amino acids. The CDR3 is CASSHGLAQNNEQFF. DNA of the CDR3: TGTGCCAGCAGCCATGGACTAGCGCAAAACAATGAGCAGTTCTTC.

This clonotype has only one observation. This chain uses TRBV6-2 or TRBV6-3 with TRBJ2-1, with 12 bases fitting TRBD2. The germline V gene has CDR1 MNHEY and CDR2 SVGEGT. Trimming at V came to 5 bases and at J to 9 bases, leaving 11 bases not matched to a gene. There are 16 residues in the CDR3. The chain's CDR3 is CASSIRLAGDRSEQFF. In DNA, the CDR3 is TGTGCCAGCAGTATCCGACTAGCGGGAGATAGGAGTGAGCAGTTCTTC.

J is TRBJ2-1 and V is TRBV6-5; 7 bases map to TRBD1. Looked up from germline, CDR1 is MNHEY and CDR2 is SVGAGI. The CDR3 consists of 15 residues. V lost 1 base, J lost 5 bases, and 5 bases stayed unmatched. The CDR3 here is CASSYWVRGHNEQFF. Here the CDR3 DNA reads TGTGCCAGCAGTTACTGGGTGAGGGGGCACAATGAGCAGTTCTTC.

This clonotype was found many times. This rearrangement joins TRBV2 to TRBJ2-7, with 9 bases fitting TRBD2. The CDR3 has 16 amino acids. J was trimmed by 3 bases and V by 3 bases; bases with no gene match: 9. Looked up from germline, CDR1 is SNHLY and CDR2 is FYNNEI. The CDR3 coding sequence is TGTGCCAGCAGTGATCTAGGCGGGAGGGAGAGCTACGAGCAGTACTTC. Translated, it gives CASSDLGGRESYEQYF.

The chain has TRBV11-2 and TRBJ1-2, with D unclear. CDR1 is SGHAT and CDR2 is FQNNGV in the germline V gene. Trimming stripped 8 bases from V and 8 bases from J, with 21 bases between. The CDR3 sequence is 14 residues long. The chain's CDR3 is CASGDRVEGPGYTF. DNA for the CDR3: TGTGCCAGCGGCGACCGGGTCGAGGGTCCAGGCTACACCTTC.

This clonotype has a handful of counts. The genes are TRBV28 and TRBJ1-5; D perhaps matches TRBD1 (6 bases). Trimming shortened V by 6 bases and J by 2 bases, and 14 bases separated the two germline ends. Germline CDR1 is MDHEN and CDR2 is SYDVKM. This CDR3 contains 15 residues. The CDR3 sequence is CASRGGQSGNQPQHF. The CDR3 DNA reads TGTGCCAGCAGAGGAGGACAGAGCGGCAATCAGCCCCAGCATTTT. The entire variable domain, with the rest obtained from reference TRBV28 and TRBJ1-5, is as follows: DVKVTQSSRYLVKRTGEKVFLECVQDMDHENMFWYRQDPGLGLRLIYFSYDVKMKEKGDIPEGYSVSREKKERFSLILESASTNQTSMYLCASRGGQSGNQPQHFGDGTRLSIL.

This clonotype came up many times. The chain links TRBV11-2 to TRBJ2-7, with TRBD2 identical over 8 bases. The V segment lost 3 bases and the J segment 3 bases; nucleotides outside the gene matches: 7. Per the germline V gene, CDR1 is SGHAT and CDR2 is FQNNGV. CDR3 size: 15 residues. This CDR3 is CASSLPGGLDYEQYF. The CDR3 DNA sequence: TGTGCCAGCAGCTTGCCGGGAGGGCTCGACTACGAGCAGTACTTC. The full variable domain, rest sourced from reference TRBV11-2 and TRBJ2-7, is EAGVAQSPRYKIIEKRQSVAFWCNPISGHATLYWYQQILGQGPKLLIQFQNNGVVDDSQLPKDRFSAERLKGVDSTLKIQPAKLEDSAVYLCASSLPGGLDYEQYFGPGTRLTVT.

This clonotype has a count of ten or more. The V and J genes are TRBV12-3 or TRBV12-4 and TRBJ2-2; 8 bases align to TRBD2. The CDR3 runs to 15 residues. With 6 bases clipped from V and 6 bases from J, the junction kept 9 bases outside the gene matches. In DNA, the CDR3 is TGTGCCAGCAGAGAAGGGACTAGAGGCCCCGGGGAGCTGTTTTTT. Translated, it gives CASREGTRGPGELFF.

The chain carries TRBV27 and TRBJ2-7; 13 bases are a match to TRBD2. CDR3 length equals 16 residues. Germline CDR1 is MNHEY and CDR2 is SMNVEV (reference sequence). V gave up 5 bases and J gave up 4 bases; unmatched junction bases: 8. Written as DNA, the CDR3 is TGTGCCAGCAGTCCCTCTGGACTAGCGGGGGTTTACGAGCAGTACTTC. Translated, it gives CASSPSGLAGVYEQYF.

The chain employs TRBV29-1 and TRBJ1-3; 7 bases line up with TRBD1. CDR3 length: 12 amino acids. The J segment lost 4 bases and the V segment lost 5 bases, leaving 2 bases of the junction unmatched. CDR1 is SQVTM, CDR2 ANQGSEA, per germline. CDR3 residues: CSVTTGGNTIYF. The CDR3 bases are TGCAGCGTTACGACAGGGGGAAACACCATATATTTT.

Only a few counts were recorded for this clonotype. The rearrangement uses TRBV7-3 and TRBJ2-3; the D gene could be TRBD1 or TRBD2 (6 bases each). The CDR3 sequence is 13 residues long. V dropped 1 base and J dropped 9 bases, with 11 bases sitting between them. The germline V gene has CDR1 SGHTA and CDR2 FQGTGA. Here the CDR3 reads CASSLMGGDTQYF. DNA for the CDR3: TGTGCCAGCAGCTTAATGGGGGGCGACACGCAGTATTTT.

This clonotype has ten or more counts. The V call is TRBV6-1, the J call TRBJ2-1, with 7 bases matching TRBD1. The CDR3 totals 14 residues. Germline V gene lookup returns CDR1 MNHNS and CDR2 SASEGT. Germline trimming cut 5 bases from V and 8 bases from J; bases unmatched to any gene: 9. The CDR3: CASSPPTGQHEQFF. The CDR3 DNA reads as TGTGCCAGCAGTCCGCCGACAGGGCAACATGAGCAGTTCTTC.

CDR3 nucleotides: TGTGCCAGCAGCACGGGACTAGCGGGGACCGGGGAGCTGTTTTTT. As protein: CASSTGLAGTGELFF. The genes are TRBV7-2 and TRBJ2-2; 13 bases are a match to TRBD2. Germline CDR1 reads SGHTA; CDR2 reads FQGNSA. V gave up 5 bases and J gave up 5 bases; unmatched junction bases: 2. This CDR3 has 15 amino acids.

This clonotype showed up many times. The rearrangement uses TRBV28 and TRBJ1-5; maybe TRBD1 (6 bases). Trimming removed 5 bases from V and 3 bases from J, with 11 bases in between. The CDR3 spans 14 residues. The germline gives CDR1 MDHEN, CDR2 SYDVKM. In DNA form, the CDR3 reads TGTGCCAGCAGTCTCGGACAGAACAATCAGCCCCAGCATTTT. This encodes CASSLGQNNQPQHF.

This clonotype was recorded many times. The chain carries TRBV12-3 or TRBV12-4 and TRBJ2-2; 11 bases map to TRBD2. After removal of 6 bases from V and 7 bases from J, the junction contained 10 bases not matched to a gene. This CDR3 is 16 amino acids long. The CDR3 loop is CASSVATSGRNGELFF. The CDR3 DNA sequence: TGTGCCAGCAGCGTAGCAACTAGCGGGAGAAACGGGGAGCTGTTTTTT.

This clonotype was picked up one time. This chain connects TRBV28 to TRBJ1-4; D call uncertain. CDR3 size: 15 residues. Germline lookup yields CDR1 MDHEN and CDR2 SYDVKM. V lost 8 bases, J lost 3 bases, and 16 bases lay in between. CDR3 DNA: TGTGCCAGCGCCACCGGGGTATCATCTAATGAAAAACTGTTTTTT. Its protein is CASATGVSSNEKLFF.

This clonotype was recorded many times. The CDR3: CASSSLGLALSETQYF. CDR3 DNA: TGTGCCAGCAGTTCACTGGGACTAGCGCTCTCAGAGACCCAGTACTTC. The chain is built from TRBV6-2 or TRBV6-3 and TRBJ2-5, with TRBD2 matching over 10 bases. Germline V gene lookup returns CDR1 MNHEY and CDR2 SVGEGT. The CDR3 has 16 amino acids. V shed 4 bases and J 4 bases; nucleotides not matched to a gene: 9.

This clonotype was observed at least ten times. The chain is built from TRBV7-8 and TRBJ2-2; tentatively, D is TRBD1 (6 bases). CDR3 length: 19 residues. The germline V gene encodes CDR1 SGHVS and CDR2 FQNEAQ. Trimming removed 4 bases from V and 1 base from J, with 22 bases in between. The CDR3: CASSSRQVFPPRNTGELFF. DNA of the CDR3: TGTGCCAGCAGCTCGCGACAGGTGTTCCCACCCCGGAACACCGGGGAGCTGTTTTTT.

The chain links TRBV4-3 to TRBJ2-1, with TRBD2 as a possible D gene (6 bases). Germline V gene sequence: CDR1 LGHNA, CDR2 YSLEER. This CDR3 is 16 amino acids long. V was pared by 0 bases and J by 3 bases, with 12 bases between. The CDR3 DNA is TGCGCCAGCAGCCAAGACCTTGGAGCGGGCTACAATGAGCAGTTCTTC. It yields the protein CASSQDLGAGYNEQFF.